These 8 T cell receptor beta chains originate from one sample sequenced in a study of blood T cell repertoires in COVID-19. Measured with immunoSEQ multiplex PCR; TCRdb has only the in-frame clones, and not every one. The data hold 300,000 to 350,000 clones, with roughly 90% observed a single time. Sequencing was done on a sample of peripheral blood. The receptor source for this set is a woman aged 55-69 years with COVID-19, enrolled during active disease.

This chain uses TRBV10-3 with TRBJ2-7, with TRBD1 identical over 7 bases. This CDR3 contains 13 residues. The V gene's germline CDR1 is ENHRY and CDR2 SYGVKD. J was trimmed by 2 bases and V by 6 bases; bases with no gene match: 4. CDR3 protein: CAIRTTGPYEQYF. The CDR3 DNA sequence: TGTGCCATCAGGACGACAGGGCCCTACGAGCAGTACTTC.

The chain employs TRBV2 and TRBJ2-5, with unresolved D. Germline loops: CDR1 SNHLY, CDR2 FYNNEI. The V end lost 5 bases, the J end lost 5 bases, and 15 bases lay between the germline ends. The CDR3 is made up of 14 amino acids. CDR3 loop: CASSQDWSRETQYF. CDR3 nucleotides: TGTGCCAGCAGTCAAGACTGGTCTCGGGAGACCCAGTACTTC.

This clone was picked up one time. V usage is TRBV7-2 and J usage is TRBJ1-1, with D possibly being TRBD1 (5 bases). The germline V gene encodes CDR1 SGHTA and CDR2 FQGNSA. The V and J ends lost 4 bases and 4 bases respectively, with 19 bases between them. The CDR3 contains 16 residues. DNA of the CDR3: TGTGCCAGCAGCTCTCCCAATTACAGGCCTCTCACTGAAGCTTTCTTT. It translates to CASSSPNYRPLTEAFF.

V usage is TRBV7-2 and J usage is TRBJ1-2; D is possibly TRBD1 (5 bases). Deletions cut 3 bases from V and 6 bases from J, with 14 bases between. CDR1 SGHTA and CDR2 FQGNSA come from the germline V gene. This CDR3 is 14 amino acids long. CDR3 loop: CASSFSRGSDGYTF. CDR3 DNA: TGTGCCAGCAGCTTCTCCCGGGGGTCAGATGGCTACACCTTC.

The chain joins TRBV12-3 or TRBV12-4 to TRBJ1-4; TRBD1 aligns across 9 bases. This CDR3 comprises 13 residues. V lost 4 bases, J lost 6 bases, and 0 bases stayed unmatched. This CDR3 is CASSWTGDEKLFF. The CDR3 DNA is TGTGCCAGCAGTTGGACAGGGGATGAAAAACTGTTTTTT.

V usage is TRBV5-1 and J usage is TRBJ2-3; D possibly corresponds to TRBD2 (5 bases). Germline values: CDR1 SGHRS, CDR2 YFSETQ. V dropped 0 bases and J dropped 5 bases, with 13 bases sitting between them. This CDR3 has 15 residues. The CDR3: CASSLGPAGGDTQYF. For the CDR3, the DNA is TGCGCCAGCAGCTTGGGCCCGGCGGGTGGAGATACGCAGTATTTT. Together with reference TRBV5-1 and TRBJ2-3, the CDR3 gives the full variable domain: KAGVTQTPRYLIKTRGQQVTLSCSPISGHRSVSWYQQTPGQGLQFLFEYFSETQRNKGNFPGRFSGRQFSNSRSEMNVSTLELGDSALYLCASSLGPAGGDTQYFGPGTRLTVL.

The chain joins TRBV20-1 to TRBJ1-1; D is unresolved. V was trimmed by 3 bases and J by 3 bases, leaving 5 bases between them. CDR1 and CDR2 from the germline V gene are DFQATT and SNEGSKA (reference sequence). The CDR3 length is 11 residues. CDR3 sequence reads: CSASGDTEAFF. CDR3 sequence (DNA): TGCAGTGCTAGCGGAGACACTGAAGCTTTCTTT.

The chain carries TRBV6-5 and TRBJ2-7; D ambiguous. V gave up 7 bases and J gave up 4 bases, with 5 bases separating them. The CDR3 extends over 10 amino acids. In germline, CDR1 is MNHEY, CDR2 SVGAGI. The CDR3 is CASNLYEQYF. In nucleotides, the CDR3 is TGTGCCAGCAACCTATACGAGCAGTACTTC.